The T cell receptor beta chain under discussion was sequenced for a study of Ad26.COV2.S vaccination and SARS-CoV-2 variants. Study overall: Ad26.COV2.S shots went into the muscle once or twice, 56 days apart.

CDR1 SGHNT and CDR2 YENEEA come from the germline V gene. CDR3 length: 15 amino acids. Trimming at V came to 4 bases and at J to 0 bases, leaving 4 bases not matched to a gene. General study points: It was found that vaccine and placebo recipients had similar non-spike TCR breadth.

The data were produced by immunoSEQ multiplex PCR, yet TCRdb's version contains in-frame clones alone and is incomplete. The sample shows roughly 410,000 clones, 83% of them seen only once. As for treatment: roughly 18 received Ad26.COV2.S at low or high dose, single or two shots; 5 received placebo; per-sample allocation not given. Samples were taken on day 63 after the first vaccine or placebo injection. For this clone: The antigen is undetermined.

The TCR sequence derives from a person between 18 and 60 years old who received the Ad26.COV2.S COVID-19 vaccine or a placebo. Sequenced here: peripheral blood, sampled in a trial of Ad26.COV2.S vaccine versus placebo. V and J are TRBV11-3 and TRBJ2-3, with TRBD2 matching 7 bases. As DNA, the CDR3 is TGTGCCAGCAGCTCACGGACTAGGAGCACAGATACGCAGTATTTT. This sequence encodes CASSSRTRSTDTQYF.